A single T cell receptor (beta chain) is shown here with its context. The record originates from a study of blood T cell repertoires in COVID-19. Background on the study: PBMCs, B-cell-depleted T cells, or T cells were the source of the cDNA or gDNA that made up the material.

Only in-frame clones appear in the TCRdb table, and some are missing; sequencing was by immunoSEQ multiplex PCR. This sample carries tens of thousands of clones, approximately 89% of them seen once, and the ten largest clones take 5% to 6.5%. The V end was cut by 0 bases, the J end by 0 bases, with 8 bases between. CDR1 and CDR2 (germline): MNHEY, SMNVEV (reference sequence). The CDR3 spans 15 residues. The TCR originated in a man aged 45-65 years with active COVID-19. V gene TRBV27 combines with J gene TRBJ1-1; TRBD1 might be the D (6 bases). The sample taken for sequencing was peripheral blood. CDR3 residues: CASSLSQGMNTEAFF. The CDR3 region has the DNA TGTGCCAGCAGTTTATCGCAGGGGATGAACACTGAAGCTTTCTTT.